This record looks at one T cell receptor beta chain sequence and its context. Only a few counts were recorded for this clone. The antigen it binds to is not known. No quality values exist for individual bases; no much larger clone is one base distant. All of the isolated RNA was reverse transcribed with the High Capacity cDNA Reverse Transcription Kit, so expressed TCRB transcripts were sequenced. Naive, central memory and regulatory T cell samples underwent deep immunoSEQ sequencing, averaging approximately 3.5 million total reads per sample. Sorted cells were lysed in RLT buffer, and RNA was extracted using DNase-treated RNeasy Micro or Mini kits according to cell number. To prevent cross-contamination, every cell subset was processed on its own, while patient and healthy donor samples were processed together. The immunoSEQ multiplex PCR was used to amplify TCRB sequences from cDNA, generating 87-bp fragments that spanned the CDR3 region. Sequencing of the amplicons was performed on the Illumina HiSeq platform. Per the original workflow: Synthetic template baselines were used to correct PCR bias computationally, reads within Hamming distance 2 were collapsed together, and singletons that could not be merged were discarded. Reads were aligned to IMGT to assign V, D and J genes, CDR3 length, and insertions or deletions at six rearrangement sites. Clonotype counts were normalized to sorted cell number within each subset before computing true diversity and Gini coefficients with the tcR R package. The overlap coefficient, calculated on TCRB nucleotide sequences, was used to quantify repertoire sharing. TCRdb limited this immuneACCESS table to in-frame rearrangements with V and J called. A share of clones is missing; checked studies link under half to unresolved V genes, and the rest is unexplained. D and trimming come from the DNA, and the V and J calls and clone size come from that table. This sample comprises around 340,000 clones, around 9.3% of them detected only once. Around 1% of the sample belongs to the ten largest clones.

V is reduced by 5 bases and J by 5 bases, leaving a spacing of 15 bases between them. The CDR3, from cysteine to phenylalanine, totals 14 residues. The entry retains the CDR3 DNA only, 42 bases that are in frame from base 1. CDR1 SGHTA and CDR2 FQGNSA are derived from the germline V gene. These data come from a study of beta chain features in type 1 diabetes (dated by TCRdb to the late 2010s). As for the study more broadly: Mean age, gender distribution, total cell number and subset yield did not differ between patients and healthy donors. A total of roughly 100 million sorted cells were examined across all samples, and the number of cells per subset was strongly correlated with RNA yield. The study compared the TCRB repertoires of sorted circulating CD4+ T cell subsets in recently diagnosed type 1 diabetes patients with those in matched healthy donors. Regulatory and stem cell-like memory subsets were obtained from only 8 patients and roughly 8 healthy donors, while naive and central memory subsets were obtained from all 30 or so donors.

A single peripheral blood draw of approximately 110 mL on average was collected from each donor into heparinised tubes. A BD FACSAria II was used to sort naive, central memory, regulatory and stem cell-like memory CD4+ T cells with a panel that included CD45RO, CCR7, CD25, CD127, CD95 and CD27. All sorted populations exceeded 95% purity. Right away, PBMCs were isolated by Lymphoprep density gradient centrifugation and were stained directly, with no culture step. To minimize batch effects, samples were stained and sorted in pairs, one healthy donor with one patient per experiment. Findings and caveats that apply to the study as a whole: HLA sub-analyses involved small numbers of individuals, so any influence of HLA type on TCRB rearrangement remained unresolved. Sequencing cDNA rather than genomic DNA could over-represent highly expressing activated cells, although activation and CD3 levels did not differ between groups. Type 1 diabetes patients showed a moderate but significant shortening of TCRB CDR3 length in all four CD4+ subsets. At VDJ recombination sites, type 1 diabetes patients had fewer insertions and more deleted nucleotides, which implies abnormalities in thymic rearrangement. The naive, central memory and regulatory TCRB repertoires appeared to resemble one another more closely among patients than among healthy donors. Shorter templates might be favored by PCR, yet because patient and control samples were amplified and corrected together, any such skew would affect both groups equally.

The rearranged segments are TRBV7-2 and TRBJ2-5; the D gene cannot be resolved reliably. Sequencing was carried out using central memory CD4+ T cells from blood. The receptor comes from a man younger than 40 with type 1 diabetes. The CDR3 protein is CASSPVSVLETQYF. The DNA sequence is given as TGTGCCAGCAGCCCCGTCAGTGTACTTGAGACCCAGTACTTC.